The rows below give T cell receptor beta chains drawn from one sample of a study of T cell responses to AZD1222 COVID-19 vaccine. The assay was immunoSEQ multiplex PCR, and TCRdb's table has in-frame clones only and misses some. The table includes over 70,000 clones, about 74% detected once. Source: peripheral blood, taken 28 days after the second dose of the MenACWY control vaccine. The receptors here all came from an adult who received the MenACWY meningococcal vaccine as a control. Both conserved end residues are part of each CDR3. The D gene is left open where the match is weak. Clone size is given for some rows only: seen once, a few or many times, or a class if the clone is expanded.

v_gene	abundance	d_gene	j_gene	CDR3aa	CDR3nt
TRBV5-1	-	-	TRBJ1-1	CASSLEGVNEAFF	TGCGCCAGCAGCTTGGAGGGGGTGAATGAAGCTTTCTTT
TRBV28	-	-	TRBJ1-5	CASSLGGWQPQHF	TGTGCCAGCAGTTTAGGGGGTTGGCAGCCCCAGCATTTT
TRBV7-2	-	-	TRBJ2-7	CASSLESGPNTYEQYF	TGTGCCAGCAGCTTAGAATCCGGGCCTAATACCTACGAGCAGTACTTC
TRBV11-2	-	-	TRBJ2-1	CASSLDPGLSEQFF	TGTGCCAGCAGCCTCGACCCGGGGTTGAGTGAGCAGTTCTTC
TRBV6-5	few	-	TRBJ2-5	CASIGLLEETQYF	TGTGCCAGCATTGGACTACTCGAAGAGACCCAGTACTTC
TRBV6-5	-	-	TRBJ1-4	CASSYGGSNEKLFF	TGTGCCAGCAGTTACGGGGGGTCTAATGAAAAACTGTTTTTT
TRBV5-8	-	-	TRBJ1-1	CASSLVGLMNTEAFF	TGTGCCAGCAGCTTGGTAGGTCTCATGAACACTGAAGCTTTCTTT
TRBV27	once	-	TRBJ2-2	CASSPLSFGSTGELFF	TGTGCCAGCAGTCCATTATCCTTCGGGTCCACCGGGGAGCTGTTTTTT
TRBV2	-	-	TRBJ1-1	CASSLDDPKPFF	TGTGCCAGCAGTCTTGATGACCCGAAGCCTTTCTTT
TRBV11-2	few	-	TRBJ2-7	CASSVNRVGGEQYF	TGTGCCAGCAGCGTTAACAGGGTTGGTGGAGAGCAGTACTTC
TRBV7-3	-	TRBD1	TRBJ2-7	CASSYDRAGEQYF	TGTGCCAGCAGCTACGACAGGGCAGGCGAGCAGTACTTC
TRBV7-8	few	-	TRBJ2-1	CATGTRVENEQFF	TGTGCTACCGGGACGAGGGTCGAGAATGAGCAGTTCTTC
TRBV2	-	-	TRBJ2-5	CASSEVRSETQYF	TGTGCCAGCAGTGAAGTCCGGTCGGAGACCCAGTACTTC
TRBV28	-	-	TRBJ2-5	CASRRGIQETQYF	TGTGCCAGCAGAAGGGGGATCCAAGAGACCCAGTACTTC
TRBV16	-	TRBD2	TRBJ2-1	CASSPSPGVAGVSNEQFF	TGTGCCAGCAGCCCCTCGCCTGGGGTAGCGGGGGTTTCGAATGAGCAGTTCTTC
TRBV10-3	-	TRBD1	TRBJ1-5	CAISEGGTENQPQHF	TGTGCCATCAGTGAGGGGGGGACAGAAAATCAGCCCCAGCATTTT
TRBV28	-	TRBD1	TRBJ1-2	CASQGANYGYTF	TGTGCCAGCCAGGGGGCGAACTATGGCTACACCTTC
TRBV6-2/TRBV6-3	-	-	TRBJ1-1	CASSYAAETEAFF	TGTGCCAGCAGTTACGCTGCGGAGACTGAAGCTTTCTTT
TRBV10-3	-	-	TRBJ1-3	CAISVGPLAGNTIYF	TGTGCCATCAGTGTCGGACCGCTGGCTGGAAACACCATATATTTT
TRBV3-1/TRBV3-2	-	-	TRBJ1-2	CASSQVSQGSYGYTF	TGTGCCAGCAGCCAAGTATCCCAGGGGAGCTATGGCTACACCTTC
TRBV29-1	-	-	TRBJ2-1	CSVRFQGKGRYNEQFF	TGCAGCGTCCGATTCCAGGGGAAAGGGAGATACAATGAGCAGTTCTTC
TRBV4-3	-	-	TRBJ1-1	CASSQDGGRGTEAFF	TGCGCCAGCAGCCAAGACGGGGGCAGGGGCACTGAAGCTTTCTTT
TRBV6-2/TRBV6-3	-	-	TRBJ1-5	CASSGGTGYQPQHF	TGTGCCAGCAGTGGAGGTACAGGGTACCAGCCCCAGCATTTT
TRBV19	-	TRBD1	TRBJ2-7	CATSPQGAARNEQYF	TGTGCCACCTCACCCCAGGGGGCTGCAAGGAACGAGCAGTACTTC
TRBV5-1	-	-	TRBJ2-1	CASSSLPGVNNEQFF	TGCGCCAGCAGCTCCTTACCGGGGGTGAACAATGAGCAGTTCTTC
TRBV5-5	-	TRBD1	TRBJ2-5	CASSLQAGGETQYF	TGTGCCAGCAGCTTGCAGGCAGGGGGAGAGACCCAGTACTTC
TRBV6-1	-	-	TRBJ1-3	CASSEMASLSSGNTIYF	TGTGCCAGCAGTGAAATGGCAAGTCTGTCCTCTGGAAACACCATATATTTT
TRBV2	-	-	TRBJ1-5	CASSAGFGNQPQHF	TGTGCCAGCAGTGCAGGGTTCGGCAATCAGCCCCAGCATTTT
TRBV7-9	-	-	TRBJ2-6	CASSLGGGANVLTF	TGTGCCAGCAGCTTAGGAGGCGGGGCCAACGTCCTGACTTTC
TRBV5-4	-	-	TRBJ2-1	CASSPTRSSYNEQFF	TGTGCCAGCAGCCCTACCCGAAGCTCCTACAATGAGCAGTTCTTC
TRBV6-5	-	TRBD1	TRBJ1-2	CASSYQQGQGYGYTF	TGTGCCAGCAGCTACCAACAGGGGCAGGGCTATGGCTACACCTTC
TRBV6-5	-	-	TRBJ2-7	CASRLSAWEQYF	TGTGCCAGCAGACTGAGTGCGTGGGAGCAGTACTTC
TRBV6-1	-	-	TRBJ1-1	CASSDQPYPMNTEAFF	TGTGCCAGCAGTGATCAACCCTACCCCATGAACACTGAAGCTTTCTTT
TRBV4-2	-	-	TRBJ2-1	CASSHPLGTNEQFF	TGTGCCAGCAGCCATCCCCTGGGCACCAATGAGCAGTTCTTC
TRBV7-9	-	TRBD1	TRBJ2-5	CASSESGQGNGETQYF	TGTGCCAGCAGCGAATCTGGACAGGGTAATGGGGAGACCCAGTACTTC
TRBV5-4	-	TRBD1	TRBJ1-1	CASSLEDRGNTEAFF	TGTGCCAGCAGCTTGGAAGACAGGGGTAACACTGAAGCTTTCTTT
TRBV4-1	-	TRBD2	TRBJ2-3	CASSQLAGGISDTQYF	TGCGCCAGCAGCCAACTAGCGGGGGGGATTTCGGATACGCAGTATTTT
TRBV7-9	-	TRBD1	TRBJ1-6	CASSSTGEDSPLHF	TGTGCCAGCAGCTCTACAGGGGAGGATTCACCCCTCCACTTT
TRBV19	-	-	TRBJ1-2	CASSIRPAYGYTF	TGTGCCAGTAGTATCAGGCCAGCCTATGGCTACACCTTC
TRBV9	-	-	TRBJ2-1	CASSVEGWDEQFF	TGTGCCAGCAGCGTAGAAGGATGGGATGAGCAGTTCTTC
TRBV19	-	-	TRBJ2-3	CASSIGQFGTDTQYF	TGTGCCAGTAGTATAGGGCAGTTCGGCACAGATACGCAGTATTTT
TRBV5-5	-	TRBD1	TRBJ1-4	CASSTTGGNEKLFF	TGTGCCAGCAGCACGACAGGGGGGAATGAAAAACTGTTTTTT
TRBV7-9	once	-	TRBJ1-3	CASSTHRTAGGNTIYF	TGTGCCAGCAGCACACACAGGACGGCGGGCGGAAACACCATATATTTT
TRBV4-3	-	-	TRBJ1-2	CASSQTRVGGYTF	TGCGCCAGCAGCCAGACCAGGGTGGGGGGCTACACCTTC
TRBV3-1/TRBV3-2	-	-	TRBJ1-2	CASSQGFHGYTF	TGTGCCAGCAGCCAAGGATTCCATGGCTACACCTTC
TRBV5-4	-	TRBD1	TRBJ1-4	CASSLAGQLNEKLFF	TGTGCCAGCAGCTTGGCGGGACAGCTTAATGAAAAACTGTTTTTT
TRBV14	-	-	TRBJ1-6	CASSRRAGSPLHF	TGTGCCAGCAGCCGCCGGGCGGGATCACCCCTCCACTTT